These 16 T cell receptor beta chains were sequenced from one sample in a study of blood T cell repertoires in COVID-19. The repertoire was sequenced with immunoSEQ multiplex PCR; TCRdb's copy has only in-frame clones and lacks some. This table holds just over 300,000 clones, 80% to 90% found once. What was sequenced was PBMCs or T cells enriched from blood (not recorded which). Receptor source: a young man who had recovered from COVID-19.

J is TRBJ2-7 and V is TRBV7-2, with a tentative D call TRBD1 (5 bases). The V and J ends lost 1 base and 2 bases respectively, with 9 bases between them. The CDR3 contains 14 residues. CDR1 is SGHTA and CDR2 is FQGNSA in the germline V gene. CDR3 residues: CASSLDRQTYEQYF. The CDR3 nucleotides read TGTGCCAGCAGCTTAGATAGACAGACCTACGAGCAGTACTTC.

V gene TRBV5-1 combines with J gene TRBJ2-7; D possibly corresponds to TRBD1 (5 bases). V shed 4 bases and J shed 2 bases, with 16 bases lying between them. Germline V lookup: CDR1 SGHRS, CDR2 YFSETQ. The CDR3 loop spans 15 amino acids. Here the CDR3 reads CASSVSRVETYEQYF. As DNA, the CDR3 is TGCGCCAGCAGCGTAAGCAGGGTAGAGACCTACGAGCAGTACTTC.

This chain connects TRBV5-5 to TRBJ1-5; D perhaps matches TRBD1 (5 bases). Germline V gene sequence: CDR1 SGHKS, CDR2 YYEKEE (reference sequence). The CDR3 extends over 15 amino acids. V lost 4 bases and J 4 bases, leaving 15 bases between the germline ends. The DNA for the CDR3 is TGTGCCAGCAGCCACCTCAGGGCTAAGAATCAGCCCCAGCATTTT. Its translation is CASSHLRAKNQPQHF.

The chain couples TRBV7-2 to TRBJ2-3, with a possible D match to TRBD1 (5 bases). Trimming took off 4 bases at V and 2 bases at J, with 13 bases between the two ends. The CDR3 consists of 15 residues. Germline values: CDR1 SGHTA, CDR2 FQGNSA. CDR3 sequence (DNA): TGTGCCAGCAGCTCGGTTGACAGTGCCACAGATACGCAGTATTTT. This codes for CASSSVDSATDTQYF.

This clone appeared a few times. The rearrangement links TRBV6-5 to TRBJ1-5; D not certain. CDR1 is MNHEY and CDR2 is SVGAGI in the germline V gene. V shed 0 bases and J shed 3 bases, with 6 bases lying between them. This CDR3 contains 14 residues. CDR3 region: CASSYSHTNQPQHF. Here the CDR3 DNA reads TGTGCCAGCAGTTACTCACACACCAATCAGCCCCAGCATTTT.

This sequence joins TRBV20-1 and TRBJ2-5, with 7 bases identical to TRBD2. CDR3 size: 11 residues. CDR1 and CDR2 from the germline V gene are DFQATT and SNEGSKA (reference sequence). The CDR3 sequence is CRGAGQETQYF. The CDR3 DNA is TGCAGGGGAGCGGGGCAAGAGACCCAGTACTTC.

The V gene is TRBV2, the J gene TRBJ1-5; the D is unclear. The V end lost 4 bases, the J end lost 7 bases, and 8 bases lay between the germline ends. This CDR3 has 12 amino acids. Germline CDR1 is SNHLY and CDR2 is FYNNEI. CDR3 sequence reads: CASSGPRQPQHF. CDR3 nucleotide sequence: TGTGCCAGCAGTGGCCCGAGGCAGCCCCAGCATTTT. Looking up the rest from reference TRBV2 and TRBJ1-5 gives the full variable domain: EPEVTQTPSHQVTQMGQEVILRCVPISNHLYFYWYRQILGQKVEFLVSFYNNEISEKSEIFDDQFSVERPDGSNFTLKIRSTKLEDSAMYFCASSGPRQPQHFGDGTRLSIL.

V gene TRBV7-9 combines with J gene TRBJ1-5; 9 bases agree with TRBD1. Germline V gene lookup returns CDR1 SEHNR and CDR2 FQNEAQ (reference sequence). V was pared by 8 bases and J by 4 bases, with 9 bases of the junction left unmatched. This CDR3 is built from 15 residues. The CDR3 DNA is TGTGCCAGCCAGGACCTGACAGGGGGAAATCAGCCCCAGCATTTT. This translates into CASQDLTGGNQPQHF.

V and J are TRBV29-1 and TRBJ2-3; 13 nucleotides match TRBD2. J gave up 5 bases and V 7 bases, and 6 bases lay outside the gene matches. The CDR3 covers 14 residues. Germline V gene lookup returns CDR1 SQVTM and CDR2 ANQGSEA. The CDR3 nucleotides are TGCAGCGGTAAACTAGCGGGAGGGGTAGATACGCAGTATTTT. Protein product: CSGKLAGGVDTQYF.

This chain links TRBV15 with TRBJ2-5; unclear D gene. Germline V gene lookup returns CDR1 LNHNV and CDR2 YYDKDF (reference sequence). CDR3 length: 14 amino acids. V shed 1 base and J shed 1 base, with 7 bases lying between them. CDR3 sequence: CATSRAPVQETQYF. CDR3 DNA sequence: TGTGCCACCAGCAGAGCCCCAGTCCAAGAGACCCAGTACTTC.

V gene TRBV5-4 combines with J gene TRBJ2-7; TRBD2 aligns across 11 bases. Germline V gives CDR1 SGHNT, CDR2 YYREEE (reference sequence). CDR3 length equals 14 residues. J lost 2 bases, V lost 4 bases, and 2 bases had no gene match. CDR3 DNA: TGTGCCAGCAGCCAGGGACTAGCGGCCTACGAGCAGTACTTC. Translation gives CASSQGLAAYEQYF.

The chain links TRBV7-9 to TRBJ1-1, with a weak D call TRBD1 (5 bases). The length of the CDR3 is 14 residues. V lost 6 bases and J lost 13, with 24 bases in between. Germline-derived CDR1 and CDR2 are SEHNR and FQNEAQ (reference sequence). The CDR3 bases are TGTGCCAGCAGAAAAACCACCGGCGGGGGTGAGGGTTTCTTT. Protein sequence: CASRKTTGGGEGFF.

The chain is built from TRBV13 and TRBJ2-7; 10 nucleotides align to TRBD2. The CDR3 sequence is 18 residues long. Germline CDR1 is PRHDT and CDR2 is FYEKMQ (reference sequence). The junction had 12 bases not matched to a gene; V was cut back by 4 bases and J by 0 bases. Here the CDR3 DNA reads TGTGCCAGCAGCTGGGGTCGCGCTAGCGGGGGCTCCTCCTACGAGCAGTACTTC. Translated: CASSWGRASGGSSYEQYF.

In nucleotides, the CDR3 is TGCAGCGACCGACAGGTGAGCTCCTACGAGCAGTACTTC. Translated: CSDRQVSSYEQYF. The rearrangement uses TRBV29-1 and TRBJ2-7; D is possibly TRBD1 (6 bases). V lost 7 bases and J lost 0, with 13 bases in between. CDR3 size: 13 residues. CDR1 and CDR2 (germline): SQVTM, ANQGSEA.

This chain uses TRBV14 with TRBJ1-4; D perhaps matches TRBD1 (6 bases). The V gene's germline CDR1 is SGHDN and CDR2 FVKESK. CDR3 length: 16 residues. V was clipped by 0 bases and J by 2 bases, with 10 bases between them. The CDR3 region has the DNA TGTGCCAGCAGCCAAGATTGGGGGCAGACTAATGAAAAACTGTTTTTT. Encoded protein: CASSQDWGQTNEKLFF.

This chain links TRBV7-2 with TRBJ2-1; 13 bases are a match to TRBD2. V lost 3 bases, J lost 7 bases, and 6 bases stayed unmatched. The CDR3 is 16 residues long. Germline-derived CDR1 and CDR2 are SGHTA and FQGNSA. CDR3 DNA sequence: TGTGCCAGCAGCTTTGCACCGGGACTAGCGGGGAATGAGCAGTTCTTC. It yields the protein CASSFAPGLAGNEQFF.